Sequencing of this TCR beta chain was carried out in a study of T cell repertoires in cytomegalovirus infection. TCRdb used MiXCR to reprocess the reads, holding one entry per CDR3 protein. This sample has some 940,000 distinct CDR3 sequences, with roughly 30% found just once. This CDR3 spans 13 amino acids. Germline CDR1 is MGHRA and CDR2 is YSYEKL. Deletions cut 3 bases from V and 6 bases from J, with 11 bases between. This clonotype was seen a handful of times. Its specificity is not known. The clonotype comes from a human donor in good health (CMV status not recorded). Some clones in this sample may be carry-over from other donors' samples. The chain employs TRBV4-1 and TRBJ1-1; tentative D call: TRBD1 (6 bases). Sequencing used cultured CD8+ T cells from PBMCs, obtained from culture after CMV antigen stimulation. In nucleotides, the CDR3 is TGCGCCAGCAGCCATCCCGGACAGCCTGAAGCTTTCTTT. Amino acid sequence: CASSHPGQPEAFF.